The source of this TCR beta chain is a study of T cell changes during pregnancy in multiple sclerosis. The CDR3 runs 14 residues. The data were produced by immunoSEQ multiplex PCR, yet TCRdb's version contains in-frame clones alone and is incomplete. Found here are 40,000 to 60,000 clones, around 90% of them singletons; the top ten hold approximately 1.6%. The chain combines TRBV21-1 with TRBJ1-4; the table's D call TRBD1 went unverified against the DNA. TRBV21-1 corresponds to a pseudogene. This receptor was obtained from a female donor in good health, enrolled as a control in a pregnancy study. The sequencing here drew on peripheral blood, taken in the first trimester of pregnancy. CDR3 coding DNA: TGTGCCAGCAGAGATGGACAGGGAGGGGAAAAACTGTTTTTT. Protein product: CASRDGQGGEKLFF.